Sequencing of this T cell receptor (beta chain) was carried out in a study of blood T cell repertoires in COVID-19. Turning to the study itself: The United States, Italy and Spain supplied acute and convalescent COVID-19 samples.

Germline CDR1 is MDHEN and CDR2 is SYDVKM. The ends lost 9 bases at V and 0 bases at J; junction bases unmatched: 8. This CDR3 is built from 15 residues. Adults between about 18 and 89 years of age took part from 20 to 25 US areas. Participants' reported clinical history set cohort assignment. Before being deemed recovered, Cohort 3 donors had two negative PCRs, clearance, or symptom resolution. TCRdb keeps only in-frame clones here, not all; method: immunoSEQ multiplex PCR. The sample carries hundreds of thousands of clones, 80% to 90% recorded once. This receptor was taken from a man younger than 45 who had recovered from COVID-19. V gene TRBV28 combines with J gene TRBJ1-5; 7 bases are shared with TRBD1. The source material was PBMCs or T cells enriched from blood (not recorded which). CDR3 loop: CASRDRHISNQPQHF. CDR3 coding DNA: TGTGCCAGTCGGGACAGACACATTAGCAATCAGCCCCAGCATTTT.